This T cell receptor beta chain was captured by sequencing in a study of shared clonotypes between healthy human individuals. The data were produced by immunoSEQ multiplex PCR, yet TCRdb's version contains in-frame clones alone and is incomplete. This sample yields hundreds of thousands of clones, of which 85% to 95% are seen a single time; about 0.11% belongs to the top ten. Germline CDR1 and CDR2: MDHEN and SYDVKM. V was clipped by 2 bases and J by 0 bases, with 13 bases between them. The CDR3 contains 16 residues. Naive CD8 cells comprised CD45RO-negative, CCR7-positively selected cells, excluding terminally differentiated effector memory CD45RA+ cells.

The chain joins TRBV28 to TRBJ1-2, with D uncertain. The receptor was derived from a woman in her 30s in good health. Sample: naive CD8+ T cells sorted from blood. The CDR3 DNA is TGTGCCAGCAGTTTAACTTTCCGTCTAGCTAACTATGGCTACACCTTC. Translation gives CASSLTFRLANYGYTF.